The T cell receptor (beta chain) described here comes from a study of shared clonotypes between healthy human individuals. Sequenced by immunoSEQ multiplex PCR; TCRdb stores in-frame clones only, minus some. The sample lists 110,000 or so clones; around 71% were seen once. Specimen: memory CD8+ T cells sorted from blood. Regarding subset: CD45RO+ cells pooled with CCR7-negative TemRA cells. The receptor was derived from a woman under 40 in good health.

The CDR3 loop is CASSFARRVPYNEQFF. The CDR3 nucleotides are TGTGCCAGCAGCTTTGCACGGAGGGTTCCCTACAATGAGCAGTTCTTC. The chain employs TRBV11-2 and TRBJ2-1, with a possible D match to TRBD2 (6 bases). CDR3 length: 16 residues. Trimming took 3 bases from V and 2 from J, leaving 14 bases between them. CDR1 is SGHAT and CDR2 is FQNNGV in the germline V gene.